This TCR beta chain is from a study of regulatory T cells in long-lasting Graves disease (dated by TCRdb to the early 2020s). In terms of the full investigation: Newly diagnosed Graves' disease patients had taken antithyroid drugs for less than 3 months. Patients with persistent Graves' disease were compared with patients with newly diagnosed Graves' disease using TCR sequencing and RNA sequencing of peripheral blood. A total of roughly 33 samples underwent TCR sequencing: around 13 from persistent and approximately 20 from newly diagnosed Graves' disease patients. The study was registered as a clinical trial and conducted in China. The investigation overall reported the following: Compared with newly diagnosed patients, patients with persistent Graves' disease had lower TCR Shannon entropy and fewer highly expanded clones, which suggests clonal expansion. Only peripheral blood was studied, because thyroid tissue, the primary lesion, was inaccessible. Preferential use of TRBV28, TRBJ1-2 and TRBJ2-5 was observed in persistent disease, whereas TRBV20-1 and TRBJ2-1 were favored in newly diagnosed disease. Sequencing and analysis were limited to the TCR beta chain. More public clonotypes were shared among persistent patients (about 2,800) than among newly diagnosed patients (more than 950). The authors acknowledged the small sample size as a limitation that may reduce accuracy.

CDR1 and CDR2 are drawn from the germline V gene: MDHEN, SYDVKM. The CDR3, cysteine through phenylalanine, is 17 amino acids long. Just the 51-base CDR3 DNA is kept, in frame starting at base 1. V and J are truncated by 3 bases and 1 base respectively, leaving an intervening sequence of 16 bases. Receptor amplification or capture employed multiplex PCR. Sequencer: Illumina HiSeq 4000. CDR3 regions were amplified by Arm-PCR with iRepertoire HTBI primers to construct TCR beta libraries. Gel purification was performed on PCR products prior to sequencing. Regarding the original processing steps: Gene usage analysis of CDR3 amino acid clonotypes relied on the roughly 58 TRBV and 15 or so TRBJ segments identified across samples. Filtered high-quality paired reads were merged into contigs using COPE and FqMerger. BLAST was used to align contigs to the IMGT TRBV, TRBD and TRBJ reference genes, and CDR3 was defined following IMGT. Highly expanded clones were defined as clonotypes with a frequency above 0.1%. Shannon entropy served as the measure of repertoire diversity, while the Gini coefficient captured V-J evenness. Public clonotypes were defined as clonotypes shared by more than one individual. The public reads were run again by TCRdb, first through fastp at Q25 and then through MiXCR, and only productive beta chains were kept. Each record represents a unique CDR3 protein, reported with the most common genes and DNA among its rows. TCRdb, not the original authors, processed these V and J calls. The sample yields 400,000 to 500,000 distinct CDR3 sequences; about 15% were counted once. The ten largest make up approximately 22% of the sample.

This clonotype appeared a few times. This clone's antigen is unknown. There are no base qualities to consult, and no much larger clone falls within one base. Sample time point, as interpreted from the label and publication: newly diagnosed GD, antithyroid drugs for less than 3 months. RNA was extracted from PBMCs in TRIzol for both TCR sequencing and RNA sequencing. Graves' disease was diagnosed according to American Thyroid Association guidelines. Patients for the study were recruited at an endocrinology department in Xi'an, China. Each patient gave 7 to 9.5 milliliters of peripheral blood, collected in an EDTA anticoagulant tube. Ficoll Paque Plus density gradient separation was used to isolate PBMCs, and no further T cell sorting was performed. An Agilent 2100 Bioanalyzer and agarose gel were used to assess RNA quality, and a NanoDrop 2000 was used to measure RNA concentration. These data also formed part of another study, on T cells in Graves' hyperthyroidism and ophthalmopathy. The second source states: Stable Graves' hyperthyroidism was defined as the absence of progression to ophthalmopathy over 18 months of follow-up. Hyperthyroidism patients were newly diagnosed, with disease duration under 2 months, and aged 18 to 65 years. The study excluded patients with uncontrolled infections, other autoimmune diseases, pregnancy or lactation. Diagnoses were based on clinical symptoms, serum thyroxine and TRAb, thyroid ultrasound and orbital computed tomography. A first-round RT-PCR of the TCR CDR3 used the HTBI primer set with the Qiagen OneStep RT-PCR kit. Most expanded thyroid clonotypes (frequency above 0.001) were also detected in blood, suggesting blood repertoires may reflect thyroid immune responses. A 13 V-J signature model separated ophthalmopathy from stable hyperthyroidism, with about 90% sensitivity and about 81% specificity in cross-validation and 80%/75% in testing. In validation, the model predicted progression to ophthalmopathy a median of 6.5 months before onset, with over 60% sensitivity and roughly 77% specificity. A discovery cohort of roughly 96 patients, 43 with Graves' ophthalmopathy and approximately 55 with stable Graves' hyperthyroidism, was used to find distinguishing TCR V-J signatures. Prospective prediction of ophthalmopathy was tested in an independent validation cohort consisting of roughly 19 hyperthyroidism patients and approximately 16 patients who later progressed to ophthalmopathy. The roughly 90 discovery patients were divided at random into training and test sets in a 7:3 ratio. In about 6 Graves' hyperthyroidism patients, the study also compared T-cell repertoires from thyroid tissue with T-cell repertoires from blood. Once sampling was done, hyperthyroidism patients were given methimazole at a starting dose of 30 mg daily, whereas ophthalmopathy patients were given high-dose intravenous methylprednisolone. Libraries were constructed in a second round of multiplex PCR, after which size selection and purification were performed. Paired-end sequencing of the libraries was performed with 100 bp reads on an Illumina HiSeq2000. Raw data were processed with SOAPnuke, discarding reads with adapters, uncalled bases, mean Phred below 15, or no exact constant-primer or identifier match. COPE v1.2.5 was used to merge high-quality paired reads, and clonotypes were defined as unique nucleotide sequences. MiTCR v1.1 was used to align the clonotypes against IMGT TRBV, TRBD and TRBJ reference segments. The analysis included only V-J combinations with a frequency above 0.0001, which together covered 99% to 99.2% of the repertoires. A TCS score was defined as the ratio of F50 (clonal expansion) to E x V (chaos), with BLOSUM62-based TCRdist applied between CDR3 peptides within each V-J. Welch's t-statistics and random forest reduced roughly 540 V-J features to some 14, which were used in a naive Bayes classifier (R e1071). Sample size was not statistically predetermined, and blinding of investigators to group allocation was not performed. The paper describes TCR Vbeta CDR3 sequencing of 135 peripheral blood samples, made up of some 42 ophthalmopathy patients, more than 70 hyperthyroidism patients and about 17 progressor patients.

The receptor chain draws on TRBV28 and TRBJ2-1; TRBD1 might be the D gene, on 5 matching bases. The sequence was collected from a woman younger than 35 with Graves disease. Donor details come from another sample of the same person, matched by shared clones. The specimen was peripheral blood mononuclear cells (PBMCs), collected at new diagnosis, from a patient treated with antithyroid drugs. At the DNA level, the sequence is TGTGCCAGCAGTTTCCCACTGACAGCTGGGTCCTACAATGAGCAGTTCTTC. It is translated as CASSFPLTAGSYNEQFF.